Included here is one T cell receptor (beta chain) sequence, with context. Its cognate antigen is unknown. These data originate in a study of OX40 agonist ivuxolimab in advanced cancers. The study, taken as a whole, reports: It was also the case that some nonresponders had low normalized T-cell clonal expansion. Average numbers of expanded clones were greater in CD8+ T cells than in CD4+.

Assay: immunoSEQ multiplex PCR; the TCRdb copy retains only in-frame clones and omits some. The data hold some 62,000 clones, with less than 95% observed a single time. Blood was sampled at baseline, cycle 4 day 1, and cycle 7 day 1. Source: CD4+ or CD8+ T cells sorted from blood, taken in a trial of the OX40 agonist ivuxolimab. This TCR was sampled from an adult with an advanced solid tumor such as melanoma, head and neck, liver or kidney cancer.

In DNA form, the CDR3 reads TGTGCCAGCAGCGCTAGCGGGAGCTCCTACAATGAGCAGTTCTTC. Its protein product is CASSASGSSYNEQFF. The chain has TRBV9 and TRBJ2-1, with 10 bases matching TRBD2. Germline values: CDR1 SGDLS, CDR2 YYNGEE. V lost 3 bases and J lost 0; bases outside the gene matches: 0. This CDR3 has 15 amino acids.